This T cell receptor (beta chain) originates from a study of control samples from healthy donors and cancer patients. The protocol was immunoSEQ multiplex PCR, while the TCRdb copy is restricted to in-frame clones and leaves out a portion. This table has 90,000 to 120,000 clones, approximately 84% appearing once. This sequence originates from a man in his late teens or twenties in good health. The sequenced sample consisted of blood.

The CDR3 nucleotides are TGTGCCAGCAGTCGGGACAGTAGTGGCAATCAGCCCCAGCATTTT. Translating gives CASSRDSSGNQPQHF. This rearrangement joins TRBV7-2 to TRBJ1-5, with 7 bases fitting TRBD1. V was pared by 6 bases and J by 2 bases, with 7 bases of the junction left unmatched. This CDR3 contains 15 residues. Germline assignment: CDR1 SGHTA and CDR2 FQGNSA. The whole variable domain, remainder taken from reference TRBV7-2 and TRBJ1-5, is GAGVSQSPSNKVTEKGKDVELRCDPISGHTALYWYRQSLGQGLEFLIYFQGNSAPDKSGLPSDRFSAERTGGSVSTLTIQRTQQEDSAVYLCASSRDSSGNQPQHFGDGTRLSIL.